This T cell receptor (beta chain) originates from a study of blood T cell repertoires in COVID-19. This table comes from immunoSEQ multiplex PCR, and its TCRdb copy is limited to in-frame clones, with some not included. This sample has some 54,000 clones; around 83% occur once, and the top ten carry about 2%. The CDR3 has 14 amino acids. The V gene lost 7 bases and the J gene lost 5 bases, with 14 bases spanning the gap. Germline V gives CDR1 KGHDR, CDR2 SFDVKD. This receptor was identified in a woman in her fifties or sixties with acute or convalescent COVID-19. Sequencing was performed on peripheral blood. The V and J genes are TRBV24-1 and TRBJ2-1; D is possibly TRBD1 (6 bases). The CDR3 nucleotides are TGTGCCACCAGCTTTACAGGGACGGACAATGAGCAGTTCTTC. It yields the protein CATSFTGTDNEQFF.